One and the same sample provided the 4 T cell receptor beta chains below, sequenced in a study of beta chain features in type 1 diabetes. Study observations and caveats: Moderate but significant shortening of TCRB CDR3s was recorded in all four CD4+ subsets from Type 1 diabetes patients.

The antigens of these receptors remain unknown. Expressed TCRB transcripts were sequenced because the entire RNA isolate underwent reverse transcription. The protocol was immunoSEQ multiplex PCR, while the TCRdb copy is restricted to in-frame clones and leaves out a portion. The data contain 250,000 to 300,000 clones, roughly 13% of them singletons. Sequencing input: naive CD4+ T cells from blood. These TCRs come from a man aged 30 to 45 with type 1 diabetes.

This clone has only a few counts. This chain uses TRBV11-1 with TRBJ2-2; D perhaps matches TRBD2 (5 bases). Germline CDR1 SGHAT, CDR2 FQDESV (reference sequence). Trimming shortened V by 0 bases and J by 1 base, and 9 bases separated the two germline ends. The CDR3 is made up of 16 amino acids. The CDR3 reads CASSLAPGGNTGELFF. CDR3 bases: TGTGCCAGCAGCTTAGCCCCCGGAGGGAACACCGGGGAGCTGTTTTTT.

The genes are TRBV6-6 and TRBJ2-7; a possible D gene is TRBD2 (5 bases). Germline assignment: CDR1 MNHNY and CDR2 SVGAGI (reference sequence). CDR3 size: 14 residues. V dropped 4 bases and J dropped 4 bases, with 14 bases sitting between them. The CDR3 region is CASSWGALEYEQYF. The DNA for the CDR3 is TGTGCCAGCAGTTGGGGAGCGCTCGAATACGAGCAGTACTTC.

This clone was seen just once. This chain connects TRBV5-6 to TRBJ1-4; unclear D gene. Germline CDR1 is SGHDT and CDR2 is YYEEEE. CDR3 length: 15 amino acids. V gave up 4 bases and J gave up 0 bases, with 10 bases separating them. CDR3 nucleotide sequence: TGTGCCAGCAGCCGGAGGCCCTCAACTAATGAAAAACTGTTTTTT. It is translated as CASSRRPSTNEKLFF.

This clone has only a few counts. The chain carries TRBV28 and TRBJ1-4; D is unclear. This CDR3 has 12 amino acids. V was shortened by 10 bases and J by 2 bases, with 8 bases between the two germline ends. Germline assignment: CDR1 MDHEN and CDR2 SYDVKM. The chain's CDR3 is CAIGSTNEKLFF. CDR3 DNA sequence: TGTGCCATTGGCTCGACTAATGAAAAACTGTTTTTT.